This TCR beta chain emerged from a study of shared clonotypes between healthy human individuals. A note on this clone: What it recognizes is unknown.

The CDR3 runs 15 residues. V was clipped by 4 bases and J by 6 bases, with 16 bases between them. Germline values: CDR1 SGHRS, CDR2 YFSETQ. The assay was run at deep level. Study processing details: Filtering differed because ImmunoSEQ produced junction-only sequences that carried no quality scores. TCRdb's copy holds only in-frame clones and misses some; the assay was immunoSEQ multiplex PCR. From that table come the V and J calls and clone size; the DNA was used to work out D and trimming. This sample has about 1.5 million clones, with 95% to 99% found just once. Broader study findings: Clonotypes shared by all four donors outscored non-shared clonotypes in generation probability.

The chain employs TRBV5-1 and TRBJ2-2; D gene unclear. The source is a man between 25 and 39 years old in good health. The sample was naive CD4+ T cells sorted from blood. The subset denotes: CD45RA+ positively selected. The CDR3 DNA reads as TGCGCCAGCAGCCGAAAGGACCAAGTATCCGGGGAGCTGTTTTTT. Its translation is CASSRKDQVSGELFF.